The entry below gives a single T cell receptor (beta chain) sequence along with its context. These data originate in a study of blood T cell repertoires in COVID-19. At the level of the study: Whether acute or convalescent, the COVID-19 samples came from the United States, Italy and Spain.

All recovered Cohort 3 donors got two negative PCRs, got clearance, or saw symptom resolution. Original data processing: The assay estimated nucleated cells by amplifying reference gene primers. The protocol was immunoSEQ multiplex PCR, while the TCRdb copy is restricted to in-frame clones and leaves out a portion. D and trimming come from the DNA, and the V and J calls and clone size come from that table. The sample consists of roughly 180,000 clones, around four fifths of them appearing once. The V and J ends lost 2 bases and 8 bases, in that order; junction bases with no gene match: 6. CDR3 length: 14 amino acids. Germline V gives CDR1 SEHNR, CDR2 FQNEAQ (reference sequence).

This receptor was identified in an older woman who had recovered from COVID-19. The chain is built from TRBV7-9 and TRBJ1-5; 7 nucleotides agree with TRBD1. The sample consisted of PBMCs or T cells enriched from blood (not recorded which). CDR3 DNA: TGTGCCAGCAGCTTACAGGGGGGCCTGGAGCCCCAGCATTTT. Translating it yields CASSLQGGLEPQHF.